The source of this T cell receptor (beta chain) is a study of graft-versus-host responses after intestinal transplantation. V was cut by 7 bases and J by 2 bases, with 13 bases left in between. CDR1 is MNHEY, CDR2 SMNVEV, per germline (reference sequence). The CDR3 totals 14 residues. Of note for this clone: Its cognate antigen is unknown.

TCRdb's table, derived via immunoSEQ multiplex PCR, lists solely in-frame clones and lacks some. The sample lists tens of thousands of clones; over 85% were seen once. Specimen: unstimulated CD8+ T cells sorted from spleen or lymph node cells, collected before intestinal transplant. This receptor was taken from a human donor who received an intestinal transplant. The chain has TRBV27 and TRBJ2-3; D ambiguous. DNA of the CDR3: TGTGCCAGCAATAACCCTGCTGACACAGATACGCAGTATTTT. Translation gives CASNNPADTDTQYF.